The 11 T cell receptor beta chains in this list originate from one sample, sequenced in a study of vaccination and CD4 T cells after COVID-19. Each CDR3 protein gets one entry after TCRdb re-called the PCR reads with MiXCR. The table has 20,000 or so distinct CDR3 sequences, 50% to 65% seen once. The sequenced sample was CD4+ T cells from blood, obtained after SARS-CoV-2 vaccination. These receptor sequences come from a human donor who had recovered from COVID-19.

This clonotype showed up just a few times. CDR3 DNA sequence: TGTGCCAGCGGAGAACAGGGTACGAACACTGAAGCTTTCTTT. This encodes CASGEQGTNTEAFF. The chain employs TRBV4-2 and TRBJ1-1; weak D call: TRBD1 (6 bases). The ends were cut back, 8 bases at V and 1 base at J, with 14 bases in the middle. Germline values: CDR1 LGHNA, CDR2 YNFKEQ. There are 14 residues in the CDR3.

Regarding this clonotype: The germline gene is not matched at one end of the junction; a read error may be the cause. The chain couples TRBV2 to TRBJ2-2; D is unclear. Germline loops: CDR1 SNHLY, CDR2 FYNNEI. The CDR3 totals 15 residues. The DNA of the CDR3 is TGTGCCAGCCGTGATGGGGATTTGGGCACCGGGGAGCTGTTTTTT. This gives the protein CASRDGDLGTGELFF.

V usage is TRBV18 and J usage is TRBJ2-2; the D is unclear. The germline gives CDR1 KGHSH, CDR2 LQKENI. The length of the CDR3 is 19 residues. The V end lost 1 base, the J end lost 2 bases, and 20 bases lay between the germline ends. The chain's CDR3 is CASSPRAQNPALNTGELFF. As DNA, the CDR3 is TGTGCCAGCTCACCACGGGCACAGAATCCTGCCCTAAACACCGGGGAGCTGTTTTTT.

The J gene is TRBJ1-2, the V gene TRBV12-3 or TRBV12-4, with D unresolved. CDR3 length: 12 residues. V dropped 1 base and J dropped 7 bases, with 7 bases sitting between them. CDR3 DNA sequence: TGTGCCAGCAGTTTAGGACCGTCTGGCTACACCTTC. It yields the protein CASSLGPSGYTF.

The chain couples TRBV21-1 to TRBJ2-5; the DNA was not used to check the table's D call, TRBD2. TRBV21-1 is a pseudogene segment. The CDR3 contains 18 residues. This CDR3 reads CASSKARSGRAVQETQYF. DNA for the CDR3: TGTGCCAGCAGCAAAGCGAGGAGCGGGAGGGCCGTACAAGAGACCCAGTACTTC.

The genes are TRBV19 and TRBJ1-5; tentatively, D is TRBD1 (5 bases). V gave up 0 bases and J gave up 4 bases, with 7 bases separating them. This CDR3 region has 14 residues. CDR1 is LNHDA and CDR2 is SQIVND in the germline V gene (reference sequence). The CDR3 sequence is CASSIDGGNQPQHF. The CDR3 nucleotides are TGTGCCAGTAGTATAGATGGGGGAAATCAGCCCCAGCATTTT.

This clonotype was recorded a few times. The chain carries TRBV6-2 or TRBV6-3 and TRBJ2-3; D call uncertain. V was trimmed by 2 bases and J by 1 base, leaving 10 bases between them. The CDR3 runs 15 residues. CDR1 and CDR2 (germline): MNHEY, SVGEGT. The DNA of the CDR3 is TGTGCCAGCAGTTACAGTTTTGTGCGCACAGATACGCAGTATTTT. Translation gives CASSYSFVRTDTQYF.

V gene TRBV30 combines with J gene TRBJ1-1; TRBD1 agrees at 7 bases. J was trimmed by 6 bases and V by 0 bases; bases with no gene match: 13. Germline V gene data show CDR1 as GTSNPN and CDR2 as SVGIG (reference sequence). CDR3 length equals 16 residues. The CDR3 here is CAWSVPRTGRAPEAFF. The CDR3 bases are TGTGCCTGGAGTGTTCCTCGGACAGGACGGGCCCCTGAAGCTTTCTTT. Variable domain in full (rest from reference TRBV30 and TRBJ1-1): SQTIHQWPATLVQPVGSPLSLECTVEGTSNPNLYWYRQAAGRGLQLLFYSVGIGQISSEVPQNLSASRPQDRQFILSSKKLLLSDSGFYLCAWSVPRTGRAPEAFFGQGTRLTVV.

This chain links TRBV20-1 with TRBJ2-5; either TRBD1 or TRBD2 may supply D (6 bases each). Trimming took off 1 base at V and 1 base at J, with 16 bases between the two ends. The CDR3 sequence is 16 residues long. Germline-derived CDR1 and CDR2 are DFQATT and SNEGSKA (reference sequence). The CDR3 sequence is CSARGGAGGVQETQYF. The CDR3 coding sequence is TGCAGTGCTAGAGGGGGGGCAGGAGGGGTCCAAGAGACCCAGTACTTC.

This chain connects TRBV6-1 to TRBJ2-3; 7 nucleotides match TRBD1. Germline trimming cut 9 bases from V and 2 bases from J; bases unmatched to any gene: 5. The CDR3 is 13 amino acids. Germline-derived CDR1 and CDR2 are MNHNS and SASEGT. The CDR3 protein is CASRQGFTDTQYF. DNA of the CDR3: TGTGCCAGTAGACAGGGTTTCACAGATACGCAGTATTTT.

This clonotype was seen only a few times. The chain combines TRBV7-2 with TRBJ1-6; D gene unclear. The CDR3 is made up of 15 amino acids. CDR1 is SGHTA and CDR2 is FQGNSA in the germline V gene. Trimming removed 5 bases at V and 8 bases at J, with 16 bases between. The CDR3 nucleotides read TGTGCCAGCAGCGGAAGGGTCACTTTCGATTCACCCCTCCACTTT. Its protein is CASSGRVTFDSPLHF.